This T cell receptor beta chain was found in a study of T cell responses to AZD1222 COVID-19 vaccine. Notes on the study in general: Dominant CD4 TCR responses targeted spike regions 160-218 and 743-854.

V was shortened by 0 bases and J by 10 bases, with 9 bases between the two germline ends. CDR3 length: 13 residues. Generated by immunoSEQ multiplex PCR, the TCRdb table keeps only in-frame clones and is missing some. The table has about 150,000 clones, roughly 90% seen once. As to this clone: Its antigen remains unidentified.

This specimen consisted of peripheral blood, obtained 28 days after the second AZD1222 dose. This TCR was recovered from an adult who received the AZD1222 COVID-19 vaccine. This chain links TRBV12-3 or TRBV12-4 with TRBJ1-4; no definite D call. The CDR3, as DNA: TGTGCCAGCAGTTTAGCGCTTCGGTTAAAACTGTTTTTT. Its protein product is CASSLALRLKLFF.